The sequence of this TCR beta chain was determined in a study of PD-1 blockade in classical Hodgkin lymphoma (dated by TCRdb to the early 2020s). Looking at the study overall: Nivolumab dosing was 3 mg/kg intravenously every 2 weeks, continuing until either disease progression or unacceptable toxicity. The study used CyTOF and TCR beta sequencing to define a peripheral blood immune signature of response to PD-1 blockade in classical Hodgkin lymphoma. Results and caveats for the whole study, not just this receptor: Lower diversity was seen in patients whose nivolumab began less than 1 year after ASCT, and these patients were left out of later analyses so that immune reconstitution would not confound the results. The study covered only a single clinical trial cohort, and the causes of the repertoire differences, possibly disease activity or prior therapy, were still not defined. Baseline TCR diversity was reported to be lower in newly diagnosed patients than in healthy donors, and even lower in relapsed/refractory patients. CD4+ but not CD8+ TCR diversity rose significantly by C4D1 (p=0.0027 vs p=0.16), most apparent in complete responders (p=0.02). Baseline diversity similar to that of newly diagnosed patients was observed in trial patients achieving complete response, whereas significantly lower diversity was observed in partial responders and progressors.

The meaning of the sample's time point label: cycle 1 day 1 (C1D1), immediately before nivolumab initiation. Every trial patient had relapsed following autologous stem cell transplantation, and prior brentuximab vedotin exposure was what differed among cohorts A, B and C. A total of under 70 patients with relapsed/refractory classical Hodgkin lymphoma made up the trial cohort, and each patient's best overall response was complete response, partial response or progressive disease. Single-agent nivolumab was administered to trial patients in the multi-cohort phase II CheckMate 205 trial. An independent review committee assessed best overall response by applying the 2007 International Working Group response criteria. Trial PBMCs were obtained immediately prior to nivolumab initiation (C1D1) and on therapy at cycle 2 day 1 and cycle 4 day 1. Peripheral blood was collected in 8 mL Vacutainer Cell Preparation Tubes, from which PBMCs were isolated by centrifugation and then cryopreserved.

A note on this clone: There is no known antigen for this receptor. No base quality values were provided; no much bigger clone lies one nucleotide off.

The Qiagen DNeasy kit was used to extract genomic DNA from unsorted PBMCs and from the negatively selected CD4+ and CD8+ fractions. Amplification of TCR beta CDR3 regions was done by immunoSEQ multiplex PCR with primers that anneal to V and J segments. A synthetic immune receptor repertoire was used to minimize amplification bias, and any remaining bias was removed computationally after sequencing. In the paper's pipeline: Repertoire diversity was quantified as the Shannon entropy index using custom Python scripts. Unsorted, CD4+ and CD8+ repertoires were examined separately, except in combined analyses, for which CD4+ and CD8+ sequences were merged in silico. Clonal expansion was defined as a frequency increase of at least 2-fold after treatment compared with C1D1, and clones undetected at baseline were assigned a pseudocount of 0.5. Singleton clones were defined as clones with 0 or 1 copy at C1D1, and non-singleton clones were defined as clones with 2 or more copies. Clones expanded in unsorted samples were assigned a CD4+, CD8+ or unknown annotation through matching of protein sequences in sorted samples from the same patient. Wilcoxon tests on paired samples were used to test changes in diversity from C1D1 to C4D1. Not all clones reach the TCRdb copy of this immuneACCESS table, which keeps in-frame sequences only. Checked studies attribute under half of the gap to unresolved V genes and leave the rest unexplained. V and J calls and clone size are copied from that table; D and trimming were computed from the DNA. This sample lists some 64,000 clones; over 75% were detected once. Of the sample, over 12% is held by the ten largest clones.

Spanning cysteine to phenylalanine, the CDR3 consists of 15 amino acids. Only the CDR3 part of the read is kept: 45 bases, read in frame from the first base. V gives up 2 bases and J gives up 1 base, and the segment between their germline ends measures 11 bases. The germline V gene encodes CDR1 MNHEY and CDR2 SVGAGI. This sequence originates from a human donor with classical Hodgkin lymphoma. The sequence joins TRBV6-5 to TRBJ1-1, with the D gene call left open. The sequences come from peripheral blood mononuclear cells (PBMCs), collected at baseline. The sequenced DNA: TGTGCCAGCAGTTACGCCGCAAGCCCGAACACTGAAGCTTTCTTT. Its translation is CASSYAASPNTEAFF.